This T cell receptor beta chain originates from a study of T cell responses to AZD1222 COVID-19 vaccine. Study findings and constraints: Sampled repertoires all dated from after the peak T cell response. Targets within unmutated variant regions were reportedly found for nearly half of spike-specific TCRs. In a largely white British group with more females than males, clonal diversity was possibly underestimated.

CDR3 size: 11 residues. With V trimmed by 6 bases and J by 8 bases, 5 bases remained unmatched. Germline CDR1 is DFQATT and CDR2 is SNEGSKA (reference sequence). Analyses pooled second doses at about 4 or about 12 weeks. Points on this clone: The target antigen is unknown.

Using immunoSEQ multiplex PCR, the repertoire was profiled, and TCRdb retains in-frame clones only, with some absent. The table includes 75,000 to 90,000 clones, approximately 83% detected once. This receptor was obtained from an adult who received the AZD1222 COVID-19 vaccine. Specimen: peripheral blood, collected 28 days after the second AZD1222 dose. The rearrangement links TRBV20-1 to TRBJ1-1; 8 bases fit TRBD1. In nucleotides, the CDR3 is TGCAGTGCCTTTTACAGGGGGGAAGCTTTCTTT. It specifies CSAFYRGEAFF.